These 15 T cell receptor beta chains originate from one sample sequenced in a study of T cells in Graves' hyperthyroidism and ophthalmopathy. Regions amplified from RNA transcripts were the TCR beta CDR3 regions. The TCR CDR3 first-round RT-PCR relied on the HTBI primer set. One entry per CDR3 protein, called by TCRdb with MiXCR from the multiplex PCR reads. The sample gives hundreds of thousands of distinct CDR3 sequences, around 42% of which show up once; 8.2% is in the top ten. The material sequenced was peripheral blood or thyroid tissue (not recorded which). Every receptor here comes from a woman aged 18-29 years with Graves' hyperthyroidism.

The chain couples TRBV20-1 to TRBJ1-2; 7 bases line up with TRBD1. The CDR3 covers 13 residues. Germline lookup yields CDR1 DFQATT and CDR2 SNEGSKA (reference sequence). V lost 3 bases and J lost 2; bases outside the gene matches: 3. The chain's CDR3 is CSARTGWNYGYTF. The CDR3 DNA reads as TGCAGTGCTAGGACAGGGTGGAACTATGGCTACACCTTC.

The chain is built from TRBV6-5 and TRBJ1-1, with 9 bases fitting TRBD1. J was trimmed by 3 bases and V by 6 bases; bases with no gene match: 11. Per germline, CDR1 MNHEY and CDR2 SVGAGI. The CDR3 loop spans 16 amino acids. The CDR3 spells CASRTGTGRSDTEAFF. CDR3 coding DNA: TGTGCCAGCAGGACCGGGACAGGGAGGTCCGACACTGAAGCTTTCTTT.

This clonotype was seen a few times. The chain is built from TRBV7-2 and TRBJ2-2; tentative D call: TRBD1 (6 bases). The germline V and J ends were trimmed by 5 bases and 0 bases, with 13 bases remaining between them. This CDR3 region has 16 residues. Germline V gene sequence: CDR1 SGHTA, CDR2 FQGNSA. Here the CDR3 reads CASSLKDRPNTGELFF. DNA for the CDR3: TGTGCCAGCAGCCTAAAGGACAGACCGAACACCGGGGAGCTGTTTTTT.

The rearrangement uses TRBV7-6 and TRBJ2-5; 7 bases are a match to TRBD1. The V gene's germline CDR1 is SGHVS and CDR2 FNYEAQ. Losses at the gene ends were 4 bases for V and 5 bases for J; bases not matched to a gene: 13. The CDR3 is 16 amino acids. Here the CDR3 DNA reads TGTGCCAGCAGCTCCGAGGCGACAGGGTCGGGGGAGACCCAGTACTTC. Protein sequence: CASSSEATGSGETQYF.

In this sample, this clonotype turned up many times. The chain is built from TRBV19 and TRBJ1-4; 10 nucleotides agree with TRBD1. This CDR3 spans 15 amino acids. CDR1 and CDR2 (germline): LNHDA, SQIVND (reference sequence). With 4 bases clipped from V and 8 bases from J, the junction kept 7 bases outside the gene matches. The CDR3 protein is CASSTDRGRDEKLFF. The CDR3 DNA sequence: TGTGCCAGTAGTACAGACAGGGGGCGGGACGAAAAACTGTTTTTT.

V gene TRBV19 combines with J gene TRBJ1-5; 8 bases match TRBD1. Germline V gene lookup returns CDR1 LNHDA and CDR2 SQIVND (reference sequence). With 4 bases clipped from V and 7 bases from J, the junction kept 6 bases outside the gene matches. The CDR3 is 14 amino acids. CDR3 DNA sequence: TGTGCCAGTAGTACCGGGACAGGCCACCAGCCCCAGCATTTT. The encoded protein is CASSTGTGHQPQHF. Full variable domain (rest looked up from reference TRBV19 and TRBJ1-5): DGGITQSPKYLFRKEGQNVTLSCEQNLNHDAMYWYRQDPGQGLRLIYYSQIVNDFQKGDIAEGYSVSREKKESFPLTVTSAQKNPTAFYLCASSTGTGHQPQHFGDGTRLSIL.

The chain links TRBV7-9 to TRBJ1-3, with TRBD1 matching over 7 bases. The CDR3 is made up of 15 amino acids. Germline V lookup: CDR1 SEHNR, CDR2 FQNEAQ (reference sequence). The trim removed 5 bases at V and 6 bases at J, leaving 10 bases unmatched. The CDR3 region is CASSPRQGYVNTIYF. The CDR3 DNA reads TGTGCCAGCAGCCCTAGACAGGGATATGTAAACACCATATATTTT.

There are a few counts of this clonotype. Here the CDR3 DNA reads TGTGCCAGCAGCTTCGACCGGGACAGACACTACGAGCAGTACTTC. It specifies CASSFDRDRHYEQYF. The chain is built from TRBV7-3 and TRBJ2-7; 7 bases are a match to TRBD1. Germline V lookup: CDR1 SGHTA, CDR2 FQGTGA. The CDR3 consists of 15 residues. Trimming at V came to 3 bases and at J to 3 bases, leaving 8 bases not matched to a gene.

This clonotype was seen repeatedly, ten times or more. This sequence joins TRBV24-1 and TRBJ2-7; D tentatively fits TRBD1 or TRBD2 (6 bases each). Germline V lookup: CDR1 KGHDR, CDR2 SFDVKD. The CDR3 loop spans 15 amino acids. Between the trimmed V and J ends, which lost 4 bases and 3 bases, there was a span of 15 bases. CDR3 bases: TGTGCCACCAGTGACTCGACAGGAGGGAACTACGAGCAGTACTTC. It translates to CATSDSTGGNYEQYF.

With respect to this clonotype: Just one base apart from a much larger clone, this may be a read error. V is TRBV7-2 and J is TRBJ1-4; D is perhaps TRBD1 (5 bases). CDR1 and CDR2 (germline): SGHTA, FQGNSA. V was shortened by 6 bases and J by 4 bases, with 9 bases between the two germline ends. CDR3 length: 13 amino acids. The CDR3 region is CASRDGGNEKLFF. CDR3 coding DNA: TGTGCCAGCAGGGATGGGGGTAATGAAAAACTGTTTTTT.

This clonotype was detected many times. Here the CDR3 reads CASSGWTGNSPLHF. CDR3 in DNA: TGTGCCAGCAGCGGTTGGACGGGGAATTCACCCCTCCACTTT. The chain has TRBV7-2 and TRBJ1-6; D is undetermined. Germline values: CDR1 SGHTA, CDR2 FQGNSA. The CDR3 is 14 amino acids. With 5 bases removed from V and 7 bases from J, the gap between germline ends came to 12 bases.

This sequence joins TRBV7-9 and TRBJ2-7, with D uncertain. The DNA end is a closer match to TRBJ2-1, so the J assignment may be wrong. This CDR3 is built from 11 residues. The germline gives CDR1 SEHNR, CDR2 FQNEAQ (reference sequence). CDR3 residues: CASSLTVEQFF. In nucleotides, the CDR3 is TGTGCCAGCAGCTTAACGGTAGAGCAGTTCTTC.

The chain employs TRBV25-1 and TRBJ1-2, with 8 bases aligning to TRBD1. Trimming removed 6 bases from V and 6 bases from J; junction bases left unmatched: 9. The CDR3 consists of 14 residues. Looked up from germline, CDR1 is MGHDK and CDR2 is SYGVNS. The chain's CDR3 is CASSPDRDVNGYTF. The CDR3 bases are TGTGCCAGCAGCCCGGACAGGGACGTGAATGGCTACACCTTC.

Only a few counts were recorded for this clonotype. The genes are TRBV2 and TRBJ1-4; 12 bases fit TRBD1. CDR1 and CDR2 from the germline V gene are SNHLY and FYNNEI. The CDR3 totals 14 residues. The V and J ends lost 6 bases and 6 bases, in that order; junction bases with no gene match: 2. Here the CDR3 DNA reads TGTGCCAGCAGGGGACAGGGGGCTTATGAAAAACTGTTTTTT. Amino acid sequence: CASRGQGAYEKLFF.

CDR3 in DNA: TGTGCCAGCAAATTAGGGACCCAGTACTTC. This sequence encodes CASKLGTQYF. The V gene is TRBV6-1, the J gene TRBJ2-5; D is unresolved. Per the germline V gene, CDR1 is MNHNS and CDR2 is SASEGT. There are 10 residues in the CDR3. Trimming cost V 7 bases and J 7 bases, with 7 bases left between them.